The next 26 T cell receptor beta chains were all read from a single sample in a study of radiotherapy plus CTLA-4 blockade in lung cancer. Using immunoSEQ multiplex PCR, the repertoire was profiled, and TCRdb retains in-frame clones only, with some absent. The sample has about 80,000 clones, 70% to 90% seen once; the top ten hold just over 2%. Sample: peripheral blood, taken from a patient treated with radiotherapy plus ipilimumab. All receptors derive from a human donor with non-small cell lung cancer who had a partial response to radiotherapy plus ipilimumab.

This chain connects TRBV28 to TRBJ2-7; weak D call: TRBD2 (5 bases). This CDR3 comprises 17 residues. Germline V gives CDR1 MDHEN, CDR2 SYDVKM. The V gene lost 4 bases and the J gene lost 2 bases, with 21 bases spanning the gap. CDR3 bases: TGTGCCAGCAGTTCCTCGGGTCTAGTTGGGAGACCCTACGAGCAGTACTTC. Its translation: CASSSSGLVGRPYEQYF.

V is TRBV5-6 and J is TRBJ2-7, with D unclear. This CDR3 has 16 amino acids. The V gene lost 4 bases and the J gene lost 2 bases, with 19 bases spanning the gap. Germline CDR1 is SGHDT and CDR2 is YYEEEE. The CDR3, as DNA: TGTGCCAGCAGCCAGTTTTCCCTGACGGGTACCTACGAGCAGTACGTC. Residues: CASSQFSLTGTYEQYV.

V and J are TRBV28 and TRBJ1-5; TRBD1 might be the D (5 bases). Germline V gives CDR1 MDHEN, CDR2 SYDVKM. V was pared by 8 bases and J by 6 bases, with 11 bases between. This CDR3 is 12 amino acids long. As DNA, the CDR3 is TGTGCCAGCTTAACGGGGGGTCAGCCCCAGCATTTT. This gives the protein CASLTGGQPQHF.

The gene calls are TRBV6-1 and TRBJ1-1; possibly TRBD1 for D (6 bases). There are 14 residues in the CDR3. Germline values: CDR1 MNHNS, CDR2 SASEGT. Trimming shortened V by 5 bases and J by 5 bases, and 15 bases separated the two germline ends. CDR3 sequence reads: CASSFQGSGTEAFF. CDR3 DNA: TGTGCCAGCAGTTTTCAGGGGAGTGGGACTGAAGCTTTCTTT.

V usage is TRBV27 and J usage is TRBJ1-5, with TRBD1 as a possible D gene (5 bases). Trimming pared 6 bases from V and 6 bases from J, leaving 15 bases between. CDR3 length: 14 residues. Germline CDR1 and CDR2: MNHEY and SMNVEV (reference sequence). The CDR3 sequence is CASRGAGVAQPQHF. The DNA for the CDR3 is TGTGCCAGCAGAGGGGCGGGGGTGGCTCAGCCCCAGCATTTT.

V and J are TRBV28 and TRBJ2-5, with 11 positions matching TRBD1. This CDR3 contains 15 residues. With V trimmed by 6 bases and J by 2 bases, 5 bases remained unmatched. Germline values: CDR1 MDHEN, CDR2 SYDVKM. The CDR3 is CASSFRDRGQETQYF. The CDR3 DNA sequence: TGTGCCAGCAGCTTCCGGGACAGGGGGCAAGAGACCCAGTACTTC.

The gene calls are TRBV6-6 and TRBJ1-1; TRBD1 is a possible D gene (5 bases). Germline lookup yields CDR1 MNHNY and CDR2 SVGAGI (reference sequence). The CDR3 covers 13 residues. With 4 bases removed from V and 4 bases from J, the gap between germline ends came to 10 bases. CDR3 residues: CASSSQTVTEAFF. The CDR3 DNA is TGTGCCAGCAGTTCGCAGACAGTCACTGAAGCTTTCTTT.

The chain has TRBV7-2 and TRBJ1-2; D might be TRBD1 (6 bases). The CDR3 loop spans 14 amino acids. V lost 1 base and J 8 bases, leaving 14 bases between the germline ends. The germline CDR1 and CDR2 sequences are SGHTA and FQGNSA. The CDR3 DNA reads as TGTGCCAGCAGCTTAGGTCGGGGGGCTGGAGGCTACACCTTC. Translated: CASSLGRGAGGYTF.

CDR3 bases: TGTGCCAGCAGCCCACGACAGGTTATGAACACTGAAGCTTTCTTT. It yields the protein CASSPRQVMNTEAFF. This rearrangement joins TRBV5-8 to TRBJ1-1; D might be TRBD1 (6 bases). This CDR3 is 15 amino acids long. CDR1 SGHTS and CDR2 YDEGEE come from the germline V gene. V was clipped by 4 bases and J by 0 bases, with 13 bases between them.

Only one count was recorded for this clone. The V and J genes are TRBV29-1 and TRBJ2-5, with D perhaps matching TRBD1 (7 bases). Germline assignment: CDR1 SQVTM and CDR2 ANQGSEA. The CDR3 length is 13 residues. Trimming took off 6 bases at V and 0 bases at J, with 11 bases between the two ends. Here the CDR3 reads CSVEGQHQETQYF. CDR3 DNA sequence: TGCAGCGTGGAGGGACAGCACCAAGAGACCCAGTACTTC.

CDR3 protein: CASSQEGQGLYSNQPQHF. The DNA of the CDR3 is TGCGCCAGCAGCCAAGAGGGACAGGGATTATATAGCAATCAGCCCCAGCATTTT. The V and J genes are TRBV4-1 and TRBJ1-5; 9 bases are a match to TRBD1. J gave up 0 bases and V 0 bases, and 6 bases lay outside the gene matches. The CDR3 sequence is 18 residues long. The germline V gene has CDR1 MGHRA and CDR2 YSYEKL.

Of note for this clone: A far larger clone is one base from this, pointing to a likely read error. V and J are TRBV27 and TRBJ2-7; 12 bases match TRBD2. V shed 5 bases and J 2 bases; nucleotides not matched to a gene: 16. This CDR3 contains 19 residues. Germline V CDR1 and CDR2: MNHEY, SMNVEV (reference sequence). The CDR3 loop is CASSPPPGTSGPTTYEQYF. In DNA, the CDR3 is TGTGCCAGCAGTCCCCCCCCCGGGACTAGCGGGCCCACCACCTACGAGCAGTACTTC.

The rearrangement joins TRBV28 to TRBJ2-2, with TRBD1 as a possible D gene (5 bases). The germline V and J ends were trimmed by 3 bases and 8 bases, with 13 bases remaining between them. The CDR3 spans 14 residues. Germline assignment: CDR1 MDHEN and CDR2 SYDVKM. The CDR3 DNA follows: TGTGCCAGCAGTTTTCCACAGGTTCGGGGGGAGCTGTTTTTT. Translation: CASSFPQVRGELFF.

This chain links TRBV9 with TRBJ1-1; TRBD1 matches 8 bases. From germline, CDR1 is SGDLS and CDR2 YYNGEE. Losses at the gene ends were 3 bases for V and 1 base for J; bases not matched to a gene: 5. CDR3 length: 15 amino acids. The CDR3 loop reads CASSASGTGNTEAFF. DNA of the CDR3: TGTGCCAGCAGCGCCAGTGGGACAGGGAACACTGAAGCTTTCTTT.

The chain couples TRBV28 to TRBJ2-7; maybe TRBD1 (6 bases). Trimming shortened V by 5 bases and J by 0 bases, and 17 bases separated the two germline ends. Looked up from germline, CDR1 is MDHEN and CDR2 is SYDVKM. The CDR3 has 16 residues. The CDR3 nucleotides read TGTGCCAGCAGTCCCTCTGCCGGGACAAACTCCTACGAGCAGTACTTC. This translates into CASSPSAGTNSYEQYF.

The chain is built from TRBV28 and TRBJ2-1, with D hard to call. CDR1 is MDHEN, CDR2 SYDVKM, per germline. There are 13 residues in the CDR3. The ends were cut back, 2 bases at V and 4 bases at J, with 6 bases in the middle. The CDR3 bases are TGTGCCAGCAGTTTAAAACTTTACAATGAGCAGTTCTTC. This codes for CASSLKLYNEQFF. Supplemented by reference TRBV28 and TRBJ2-1, the full variable domain reads DVKVTQSSRYLVKRTGEKVFLECVQDMDHENMFWYRQDPGLGLRLIYFSYDVKMKEKGDIPEGYSVSREKKERFSLILESASTNQTSMYLCASSLKLYNEQFFGPGTRLTVL.

This chain links TRBV5-4 with TRBJ2-7, with 14 bases lining up with TRBD2. Germline V gives CDR1 SGHNT, CDR2 YYREEE (reference sequence). The CDR3 sequence is 16 residues long. J lost 5 bases, V lost 4 bases, and 8 bases had no gene match. The CDR3 loop reads CASSPGLAGVAHEQYF. The CDR3 nucleotides read TGTGCCAGCAGCCCGGGACTAGCGGGAGTAGCCCACGAGCAGTACTTC.

The rearrangement links TRBV6-5 to TRBJ1-1; D gene uncertain. V lost 7 bases, J lost 5 bases, and 17 bases lay in between. The germline gives CDR1 MNHEY, CDR2 SVGAGI. The CDR3 sequence is 14 residues long. The CDR3 DNA reads TGTGCCAGCAATGCGTTTGAGGTTGGGACTGAAGCTTTCTTT. Translation gives CASNAFEVGTEAFF.

J is TRBJ1-2 and V is TRBV11-2, with 7 bases identical to TRBD1. The ends lost 2 bases at V and 8 bases at J; junction bases unmatched: 8. Germline V gene data show CDR1 as SGHAT and CDR2 as FQNNGV. The CDR3 is 14 residues long. The CDR3 loop reads CASSLRQGYGGYTF. CDR3 nucleotides: TGTGCCAGCAGCTTACGACAGGGTTATGGCGGCTACACCTTC.

The chain has TRBV6-1 and TRBJ2-1, with 14 bases lining up with TRBD2. CDR1 and CDR2 (germline): MNHNS, SASEGT. The trim removed 4 bases at V and 0 bases at J, leaving 11 bases unmatched. The CDR3 covers 20 residues. CDR3 in amino acids: CASSARTSGRRGSSYNEQFF. CDR3 bases: TGTGCCAGCAGTGCCAGGACTAGCGGGAGGAGGGGGAGCTCCTACAATGAGCAGTTCTTC.

The chain links TRBV6-5 to TRBJ2-6; D uncertain. Trimming removed 5 bases at V and 0 bases at J, with 8 bases between. Per germline, CDR1 MNHEY and CDR2 SVGAGI. The CDR3 loop spans 15 amino acids. CDR3: CASSVSHSGANVLTF. Here the CDR3 DNA reads TGTGCCAGCAGTGTGTCCCACTCTGGGGCCAACGTCCTGACTTTC.

This clone was recorded once. This rearrangement joins TRBV9 to TRBJ2-7; 7 nucleotides agree with TRBD2. From germline, CDR1 is SGDLS and CDR2 YYNGEE. V dropped 4 bases and J dropped 0; count of bases not matched to a gene: 1. This CDR3 contains 13 residues. DNA of the CDR3: TGTGCCAGCAGCCGCGGGAGCTCCTACGAGCAGTACTTC. This gives the protein CASSRGSSYEQYF.

The CDR3 nucleotides read TGCGCCAGCAGCTTGGATGTACGGACTAATGAAAAACTGTTTTTT. Translating it yields CASSLDVRTNEKLFF. The chain is built from TRBV5-1 and TRBJ1-4; D remains ambiguous. CDR3 length equals 15 residues. V shed 0 bases and J shed 2 bases, with 8 bases lying between them. The germline V gene has CDR1 SGHRS and CDR2 YFSETQ.

The chain carries TRBV4-1 and TRBJ2-7; TRBD2 agrees at 8 bases. This CDR3 contains 14 residues. From germline, CDR1 is MGHRA and CDR2 YSYEKL. The V gene end was trimmed by 4 bases and the J gene end by 4 bases; junction bases not matched to a gene: 6. The DNA of the CDR3 is TGCGCCAGCAGCCTGGGACTAGGGGGGTACGAGCAGTACTTC. This gives the protein CASSLGLGGYEQYF.

This CDR3 reads CASSLGGKNTQYF. The DNA of the CDR3 is TGTGCCAGCAGCTTAGGAGGGAAGAATACGCAGTATTTT. The chain employs TRBV7-6 and TRBJ2-3; D may be TRBD2 (5 bases). V gave up 1 base and J gave up 7 bases, with 9 bases separating them. The CDR3 loop spans 13 amino acids. The germline V gene encodes CDR1 SGHVS and CDR2 FNYEAQ.

CDR3 region: CASSLFLPVRTSGKGEQYF. The CDR3 DNA sequence: TGTGCCAGCAGCTTATTTCTTCCGGTTCGTACTAGCGGGAAAGGGGAGCAGTACTTC. This rearrangement joins TRBV7-8 to TRBJ2-5; 10 bases align to TRBD2. The CDR3 totals 19 residues. V trimming: 2 bases; J trimming: 11 bases; junction bases outside the gene matches: 23. The germline V gene encodes CDR1 SGHVS and CDR2 FQNEAQ.